Sequencing of this TCR beta chain was carried out in a study of blood T cell repertoires in COVID-19. For the study at large: From the United States, Italy and Spain came samples of acute and convalescent COVID-19. The analysed material was cDNA or gDNA that came from T cells, B-cell-depleted T cells, or PBMCs.

In the original processing: Reference gene primer amplification yielded estimated nucleated cell counts. Produced via immunoSEQ multiplex PCR; TCRdb's table is partial and in-frame only. The V and J calls and clone size come from that table; D and trimming were worked out from the DNA. The table has 250,000 to 300,000 clones, over 75% seen once. The ends lost 4 bases at V and 3 bases at J; junction bases unmatched: 7. The CDR3 runs 15 residues. Germline V gene lookup returns CDR1 SGHDT and CDR2 YYEEEE. The chain has TRBV5-6 and TRBJ1-1; 9 positions agree with TRBD1. The receptor was derived from a woman between 70 and 85 years old with acute or convalescent COVID-19. Sequenced sample: peripheral blood. In nucleotides, the CDR3 is TGTGCCAGCAGCAAGTCCGGGACAGGGCACACTGAAGCTTTCTTT. It yields the protein CASSKSGTGHTEAFF.